This T cell receptor (beta chain) was documented in a study of blood T cell repertoires in COVID-19. Libraries were prepared by immunoSEQ multiplex PCR; TCRdb keeps only in-frame clonotypes and omits some of them. The table includes roughly 400,000 clones, about nine tenths detected once. This clone appeared once. The TCR was taken from a man between 18 and 29 years old who had recovered from COVID-19. The material sequenced was PBMCs or T cells enriched from blood (not recorded which).

The CDR3 here is CASSREGQASNQPQHF. In nucleotides, the CDR3 is TGTGCCAGTAGTAGAGAGGGACAGGCCAGCAATCAGCCCCAGCATTTT. The chain combines TRBV19 with TRBJ1-5, with 8 nucleotides matching TRBD1. Trimming removed 4 bases from V and 1 base from J; junction bases left unmatched: 6. CDR3 length: 16 residues. Germline V gene sequence: CDR1 LNHDA, CDR2 SQIVND (reference sequence).